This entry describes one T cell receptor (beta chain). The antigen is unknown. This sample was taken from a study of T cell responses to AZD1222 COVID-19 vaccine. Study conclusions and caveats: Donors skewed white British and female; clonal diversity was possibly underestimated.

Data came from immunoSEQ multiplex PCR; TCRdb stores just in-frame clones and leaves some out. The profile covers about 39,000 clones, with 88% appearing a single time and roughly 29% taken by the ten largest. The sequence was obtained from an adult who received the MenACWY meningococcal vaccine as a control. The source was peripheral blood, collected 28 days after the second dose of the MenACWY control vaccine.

CDR3 amino acids: CASRTGLAALRRSTDTQYF. The CDR3 nucleotides are TGTGCCAGCAGGACGGGACTAGCGGCCCTTAGGCGGAGCACAGATACGCAGTATTTT. The chain joins TRBV2 to TRBJ2-3; 11 bases map to TRBD2. With 6 bases clipped from V and 0 bases from J, the junction kept 14 bases outside the gene matches. The CDR3 totals 19 residues. CDR1 SNHLY and CDR2 FYNNEI come from the germline V gene.